Detailed here is one T cell receptor beta chain. TCRdb itself ran the RT-PCR reads through MiXCR, one entry per CDR3 protein. This sample has some 92,000 distinct CDR3 sequences, with roughly 52% found just once. This entry is derived from a study of patients and donors after allogeneic stem cell transplantation. Sequenced: blood, either unsorted or a sorted T cell fraction (not recorded which). The sequence was obtained from a human donor who was either an allogeneic HSCT recipient or a stem cell or donor lymphocyte infusion donor (not recorded which). It is not recorded whose cells these are; they may come from a transplant donor.

CDR3 bases: TGCGCCAGCAGCCAAGGTCGGGGGTCTGGAAACACCATATATTTT. Amino acids: CASSQGRGSGNTIYF. The chain combines TRBV4-3 with TRBJ1-3, with a tentative D call TRBD1 (5 bases). The CDR3 extends over 15 amino acids. The V end was cut by 1 base, the J end by 1 base, with 8 bases between. The germline V gene encodes CDR1 LGHNA and CDR2 YSLEER.